This TCR beta chain was documented in a study of blood T cell repertoires in COVID-19. As for the study in general: T cells, B-cell-depleted T cells, or PBMCs supplied cDNA or gDNA.

Study processing details: From reference gene primer amplification, estimates of nucleated cell counts were derived. Method: immunoSEQ multiplex PCR; TCRdb's copy keeps in-frame clones and lacks some. The V and J calls and clone size are taken from that table; D and trimming were inferred from the DNA. Of approximately 39,000 clones detected, about 89% appear once; the ten largest clones hold around 24%. The V end lost 3 bases, the J end lost 6 bases, and 8 bases lay between the germline ends. This CDR3 region has 12 residues. Per the germline V gene, CDR1 is LGHDT and CDR2 is YNNKEL (reference sequence).

This TCR was recovered from a man aged 50-60 years with active or convalescent COVID-19. Sequencing was done on a sample of peripheral blood. V and J are TRBV3-1 (or the pseudogene TRBV3-2) and TRBJ1-1, with D hard to call. In nucleotides, the CDR3 is TGTGCCAGCAGCCAGTTCGGGGCTGAAGCTTTCTTT. This codes for CASSQFGAEAFF.